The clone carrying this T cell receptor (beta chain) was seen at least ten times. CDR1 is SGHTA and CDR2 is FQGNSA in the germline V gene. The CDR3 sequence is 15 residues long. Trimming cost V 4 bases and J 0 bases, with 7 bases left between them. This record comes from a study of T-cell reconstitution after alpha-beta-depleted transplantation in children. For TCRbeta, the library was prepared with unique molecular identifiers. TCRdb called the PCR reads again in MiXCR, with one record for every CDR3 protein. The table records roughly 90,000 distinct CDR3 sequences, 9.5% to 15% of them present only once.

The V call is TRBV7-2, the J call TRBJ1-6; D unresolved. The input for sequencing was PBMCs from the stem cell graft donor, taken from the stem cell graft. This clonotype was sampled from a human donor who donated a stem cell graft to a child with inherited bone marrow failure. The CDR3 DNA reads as TGTGCCAGCAGCTCAGACGGCTCCTATAATTCACCCCTCCACTTT. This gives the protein CASSSDGSYNSPLHF. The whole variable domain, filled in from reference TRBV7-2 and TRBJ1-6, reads GAGVSQSPSNKVTEKGKDVELRCDPISGHTALYWYRQSLGQGLEFLIYFQGNSAPDKSGLPSDRFSAERTGGSVSTLTIQRTQQEDSAVYLCASSSDGSYNSPLHFGNGTRLTVT.